This T cell receptor beta chain emerged from a study of identical twins. TCRdb called the 5' RACE reads again in MiXCR, with one record for every CDR3 protein. The table includes hundreds of thousands of distinct CDR3 sequences, around 7% detected once. The CDR3 sequence is 13 residues long. Germline V CDR1 and CDR2: SEHNR, FQNEAQ (reference sequence). Deletions cut 5 bases from V and 8 bases from J, with 13 bases between. This clonotype was detected a few times. In addition, the sample was reused for a study of yellow fever vaccine responses in identical twins.

The J gene is TRBJ2-1, the V gene TRBV7-9, with a possible D match to TRBD1 (5 bases). The receptor comes from a woman aged 18 to 35 in good health. Sequenced material: memory (CD45RO+) T cells sorted from blood. CDR3 protein: CASSLPTGHEQFF. The CDR3 DNA sequence: TGTGCCAGCAGCCTCCCTACAGGTCATGAGCAGTTCTTC.